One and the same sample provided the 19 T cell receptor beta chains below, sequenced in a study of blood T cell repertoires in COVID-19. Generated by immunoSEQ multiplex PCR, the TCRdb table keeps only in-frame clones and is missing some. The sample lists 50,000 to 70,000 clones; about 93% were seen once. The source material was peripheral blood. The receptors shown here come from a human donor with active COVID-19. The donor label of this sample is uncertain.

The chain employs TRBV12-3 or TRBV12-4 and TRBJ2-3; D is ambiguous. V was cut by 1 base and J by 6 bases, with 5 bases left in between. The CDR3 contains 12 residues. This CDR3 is CASSLEEDTQYF. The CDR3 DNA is TGTGCCAGCAGTTTAGAGGAGGATACGCAGTATTTT.

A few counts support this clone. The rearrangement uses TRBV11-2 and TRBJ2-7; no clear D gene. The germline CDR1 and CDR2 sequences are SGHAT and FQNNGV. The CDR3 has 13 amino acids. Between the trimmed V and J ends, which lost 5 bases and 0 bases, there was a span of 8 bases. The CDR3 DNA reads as TGTGCCAGCAGCCACCCCAGCTCCTACGAGCAGTACTTC. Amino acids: CASSHPSSYEQYF.

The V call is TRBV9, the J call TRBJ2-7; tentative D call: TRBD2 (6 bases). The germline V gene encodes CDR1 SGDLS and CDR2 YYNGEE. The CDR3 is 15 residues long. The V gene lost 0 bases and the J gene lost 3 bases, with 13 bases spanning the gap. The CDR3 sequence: CASSVGWDSDYEQYV. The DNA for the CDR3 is TGTGCCAGCAGCGTAGGTTGGGACTCCGACTACGAGCAGTACGTC.

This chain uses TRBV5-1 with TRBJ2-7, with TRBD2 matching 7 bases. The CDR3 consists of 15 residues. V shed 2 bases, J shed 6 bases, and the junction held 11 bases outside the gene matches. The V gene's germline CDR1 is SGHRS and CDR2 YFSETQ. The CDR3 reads CASSLAGLPLTEQYV. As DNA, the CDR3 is TGCGCCAGCAGCTTAGCGGGACTCCCCCTGACCGAGCAGTACGTC.

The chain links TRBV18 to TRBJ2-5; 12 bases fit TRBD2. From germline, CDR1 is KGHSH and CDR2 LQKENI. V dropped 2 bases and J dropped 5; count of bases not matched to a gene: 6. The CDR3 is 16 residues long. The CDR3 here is CASSPGRLAGEETQYF. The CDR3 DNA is TGTGCCAGCTCACCAGGGAGACTAGCGGGAGAGGAGACCCAGTACTTC.

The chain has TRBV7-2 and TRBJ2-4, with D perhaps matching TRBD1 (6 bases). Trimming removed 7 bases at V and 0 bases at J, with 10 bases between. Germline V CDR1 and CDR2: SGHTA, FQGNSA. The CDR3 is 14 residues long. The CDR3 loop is CASTPQGAKNIQYF. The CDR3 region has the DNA TGTGCCAGCACGCCACAGGGAGCCAAAAACATTCAGTACTTC.

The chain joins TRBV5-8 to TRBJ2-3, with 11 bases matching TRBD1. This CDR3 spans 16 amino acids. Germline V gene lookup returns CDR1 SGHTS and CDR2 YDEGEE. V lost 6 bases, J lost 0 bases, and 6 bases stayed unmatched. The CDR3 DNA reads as TGTGCCAGCACCCTTGGACAGGGGGCAAGCACAGATACGCAGTATTTT. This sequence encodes CASTLGQGASTDTQYF.

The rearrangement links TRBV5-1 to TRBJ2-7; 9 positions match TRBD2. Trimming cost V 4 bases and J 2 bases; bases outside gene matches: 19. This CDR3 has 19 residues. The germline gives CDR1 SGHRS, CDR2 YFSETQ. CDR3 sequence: CASSPGDRTLAGNTYEQYV. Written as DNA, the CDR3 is TGCGCCAGCAGCCCCGGGGACAGAACACTAGCGGGTAATACCTACGAGCAGTACGTC.

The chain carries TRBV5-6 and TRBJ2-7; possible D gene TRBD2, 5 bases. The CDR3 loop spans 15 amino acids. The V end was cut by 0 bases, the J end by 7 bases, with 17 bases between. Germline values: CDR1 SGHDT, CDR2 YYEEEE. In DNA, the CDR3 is TGTGCCAGCAGCTTGGACTATAACCCCCGGGGAGAGCAGTACGTC. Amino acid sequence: CASSLDYNPRGEQYV.

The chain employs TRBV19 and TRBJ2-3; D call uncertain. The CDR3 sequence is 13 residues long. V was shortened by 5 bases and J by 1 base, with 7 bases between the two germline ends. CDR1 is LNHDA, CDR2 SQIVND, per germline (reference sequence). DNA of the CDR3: TGTGCCAGTAGTCCAGGCGGCACAGATACGCAGTATTTT. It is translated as CASSPGGTDTQYF. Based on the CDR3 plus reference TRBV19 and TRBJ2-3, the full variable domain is DGGITQSPKYLFRKEGQNVTLSCEQNLNHDAMYWYRQDPGQGLRLIYYSQIVNDFQKGDIAEGYSVSREKKESFPLTVTSAQKNPTAFYLCASSPGGTDTQYFGPGTRLTVL.

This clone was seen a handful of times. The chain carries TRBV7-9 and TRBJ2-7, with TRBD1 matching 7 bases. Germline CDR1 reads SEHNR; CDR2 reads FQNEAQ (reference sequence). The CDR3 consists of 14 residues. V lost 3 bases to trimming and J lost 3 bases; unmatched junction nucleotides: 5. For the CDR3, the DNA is TGTGCCAGCAGCTTCGCAGGGGGTCTCTACGAGCAGTACTTC. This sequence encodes CASSFAGGLYEQYF. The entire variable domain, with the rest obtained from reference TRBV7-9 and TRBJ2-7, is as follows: DTGVSQNPRHKITKRGQNVTFRCDPISEHNRLYWYRQTLGQGPEFLTYFQNEAQLEKSRLLSDRFSAERPKGSFSTLEIQRTEQGDSAMYLCASSFAGGLYEQYFGPGTRLTVT.

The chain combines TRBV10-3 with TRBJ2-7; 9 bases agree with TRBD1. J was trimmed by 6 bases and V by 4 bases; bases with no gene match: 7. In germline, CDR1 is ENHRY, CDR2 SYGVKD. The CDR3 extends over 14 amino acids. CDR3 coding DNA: TGTGCCATCAGTGCGGGACAGGGAGAGTCCGAGCAGTACGTC. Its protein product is CAISAGQGESEQYV.

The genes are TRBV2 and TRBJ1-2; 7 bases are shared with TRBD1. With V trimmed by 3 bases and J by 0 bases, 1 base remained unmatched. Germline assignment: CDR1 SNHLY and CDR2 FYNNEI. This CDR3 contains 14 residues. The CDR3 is CASSEDRPNYGYTF. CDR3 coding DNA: TGTGCCAGCAGTGAGGACAGGCCTAACTATGGCTACACCTTC.

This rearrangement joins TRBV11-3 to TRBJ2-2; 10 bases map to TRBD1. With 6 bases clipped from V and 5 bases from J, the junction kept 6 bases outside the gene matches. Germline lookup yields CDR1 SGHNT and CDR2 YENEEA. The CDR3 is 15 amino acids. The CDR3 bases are TGTGCCAGCAGTTCTGGGACAGGGGATACCGGGGAGCTGTTTTTT. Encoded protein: CASSSGTGDTGELFF.

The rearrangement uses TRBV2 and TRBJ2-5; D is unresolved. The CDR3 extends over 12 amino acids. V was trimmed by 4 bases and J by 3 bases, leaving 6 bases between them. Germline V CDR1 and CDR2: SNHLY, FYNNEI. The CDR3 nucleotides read TGTGCCAGCAGTGTCAACAAAGAGACCCAGTACTTC. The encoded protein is CASSVNKETQYF.

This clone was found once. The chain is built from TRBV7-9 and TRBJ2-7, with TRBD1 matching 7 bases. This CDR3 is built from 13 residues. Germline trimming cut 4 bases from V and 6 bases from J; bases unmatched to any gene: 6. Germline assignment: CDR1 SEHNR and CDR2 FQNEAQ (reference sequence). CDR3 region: CASSSTGLREQYF. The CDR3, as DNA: TGTGCCAGCAGCTCGACAGGGTTGCGCGAGCAGTACTTC.

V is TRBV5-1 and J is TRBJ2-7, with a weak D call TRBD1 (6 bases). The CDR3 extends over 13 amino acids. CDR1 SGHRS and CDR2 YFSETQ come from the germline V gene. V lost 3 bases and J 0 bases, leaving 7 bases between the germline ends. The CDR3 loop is CASSSGASYEQYF. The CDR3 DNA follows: TGCGCCAGCAGCTCAGGGGCCTCCTACGAGCAGTACTTC. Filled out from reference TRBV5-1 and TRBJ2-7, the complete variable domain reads KAGVTQTPRYLIKTRGQQVTLSCSPISGHRSVSWYQQTPGQGLQFLFEYFSETQRNKGNFPGRFSGRQFSNSRSEMNVSTLELGDSALYLCASSSGASYEQYFGPGTRLTVT.

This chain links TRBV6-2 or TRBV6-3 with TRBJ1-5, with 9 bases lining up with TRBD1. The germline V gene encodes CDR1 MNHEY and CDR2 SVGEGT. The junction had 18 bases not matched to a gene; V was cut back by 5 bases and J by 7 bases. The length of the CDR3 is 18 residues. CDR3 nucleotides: TGTGCCAGCAGTGAGGACAGGGGACGTATCGGACTAAACCAGCCCCAGCATTTT. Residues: CASSEDRGRIGLNQPQHF.

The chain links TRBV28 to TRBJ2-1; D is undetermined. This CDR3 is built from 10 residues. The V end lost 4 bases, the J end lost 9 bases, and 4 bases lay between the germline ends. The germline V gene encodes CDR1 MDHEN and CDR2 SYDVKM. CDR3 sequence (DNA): TGTGCCAGCAGTTCGGTTGAGCAGTTCTTC. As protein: CASSSVEQFF.